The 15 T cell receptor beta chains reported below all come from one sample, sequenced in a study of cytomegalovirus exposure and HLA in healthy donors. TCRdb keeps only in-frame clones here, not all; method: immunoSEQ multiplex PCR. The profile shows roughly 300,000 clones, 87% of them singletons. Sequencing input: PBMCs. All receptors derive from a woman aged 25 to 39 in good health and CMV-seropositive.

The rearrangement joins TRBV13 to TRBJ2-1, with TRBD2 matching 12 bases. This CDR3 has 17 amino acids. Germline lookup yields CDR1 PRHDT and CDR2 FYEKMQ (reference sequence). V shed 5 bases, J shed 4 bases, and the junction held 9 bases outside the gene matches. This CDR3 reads CASSVSPGTSGYNEQFF. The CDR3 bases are TGTGCCAGCAGCGTTTCCCCCGGGACTAGCGGGTACAATGAGCAGTTCTTC.

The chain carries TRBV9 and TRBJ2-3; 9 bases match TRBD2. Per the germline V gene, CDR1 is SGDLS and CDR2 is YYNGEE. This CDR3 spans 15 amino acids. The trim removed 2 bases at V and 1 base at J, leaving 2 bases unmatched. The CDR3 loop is CASSVWTSGTDTQYF. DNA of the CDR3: TGTGCCAGCAGCGTTTGGACTAGCGGCACAGATACGCAGTATTTT.

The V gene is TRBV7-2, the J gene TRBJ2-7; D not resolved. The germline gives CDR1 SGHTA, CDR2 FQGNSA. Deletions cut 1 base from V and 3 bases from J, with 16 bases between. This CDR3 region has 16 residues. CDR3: CASSLESRRVFYEQYF. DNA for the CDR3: TGTGCCAGCAGCTTAGAGTCCCGACGGGTCTTCTACGAGCAGTACTTC.

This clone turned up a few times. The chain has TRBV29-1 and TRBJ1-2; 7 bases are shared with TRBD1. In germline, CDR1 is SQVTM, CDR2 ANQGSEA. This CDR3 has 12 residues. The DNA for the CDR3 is TGCACGGCGGACAGGACATACTATGGCTACACCTTC. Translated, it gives CTADRTYYGYTF.

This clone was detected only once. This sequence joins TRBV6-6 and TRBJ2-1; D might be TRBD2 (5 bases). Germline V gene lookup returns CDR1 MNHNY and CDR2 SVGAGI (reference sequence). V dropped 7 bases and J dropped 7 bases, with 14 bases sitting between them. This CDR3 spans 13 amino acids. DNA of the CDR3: TGTGCCAGCATCCCCCAGGCGGGTAATGAGCAGTTCTTC. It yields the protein CASIPQAGNEQFF.

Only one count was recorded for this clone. The CDR3 sequence is CASSLEARGTDTQYF. CDR3 in DNA: TGTGCCAGCAGCTTGGAGGCGAGGGGCACAGATACGCAGTATTTT. V gene TRBV5-4 combines with J gene TRBJ2-3, with D possibly TRBD2 on 5 matching bases. The CDR3 has 15 residues. Germline-derived CDR1 and CDR2 are SGHNT and YYREEE (reference sequence). V lost 0 bases and J 1 base, leaving 9 bases between the germline ends. The full variable domain, in which reference TRBV5-4 and TRBJ2-3 provide the parts outside the CDR3, is ETGVTQSPTHLIKTRGQQVTLRCSSQSGHNTVSWYQQALGQGPQFIFQYYREEENGRGNFPPRFSGLQFPNYSSELNVNALELDDSALYLCASSLEARGTDTQYFGPGTRLTVL.

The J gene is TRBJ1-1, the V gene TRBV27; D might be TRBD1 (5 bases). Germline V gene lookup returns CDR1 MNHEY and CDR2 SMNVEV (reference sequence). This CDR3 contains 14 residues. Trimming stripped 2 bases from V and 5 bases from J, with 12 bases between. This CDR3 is CASSLSVGGTEAFF. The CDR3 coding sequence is TGTGCCAGCAGTTTAAGTGTTGGGGGGACTGAAGCTTTCTTT.

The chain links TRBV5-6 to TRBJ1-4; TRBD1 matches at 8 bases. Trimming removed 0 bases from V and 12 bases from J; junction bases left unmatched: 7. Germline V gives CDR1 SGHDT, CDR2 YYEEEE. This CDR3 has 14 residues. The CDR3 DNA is TGTGCCAGCAGCTTGGTTGGACAGGGCGGGGAACTGTTTTTT. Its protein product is CASSLVGQGGELFF.

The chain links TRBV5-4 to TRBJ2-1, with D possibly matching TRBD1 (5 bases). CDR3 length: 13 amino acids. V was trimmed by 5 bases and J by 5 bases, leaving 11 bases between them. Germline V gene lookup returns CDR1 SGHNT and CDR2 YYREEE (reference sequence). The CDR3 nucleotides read TGTGCCAGCAGTTCGGCAGGGAACAATGAGCAGTTCTTC. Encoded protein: CASSSAGNNEQFF.

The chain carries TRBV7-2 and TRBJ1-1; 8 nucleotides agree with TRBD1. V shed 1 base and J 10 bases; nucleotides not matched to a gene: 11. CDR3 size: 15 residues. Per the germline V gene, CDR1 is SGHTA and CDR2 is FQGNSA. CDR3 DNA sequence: TGTGCCAGCAGCTTAGAGGCAGGGGGCCGAGGAAGAGCTTTCTTT. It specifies CASSLEAGGRGRAFF.

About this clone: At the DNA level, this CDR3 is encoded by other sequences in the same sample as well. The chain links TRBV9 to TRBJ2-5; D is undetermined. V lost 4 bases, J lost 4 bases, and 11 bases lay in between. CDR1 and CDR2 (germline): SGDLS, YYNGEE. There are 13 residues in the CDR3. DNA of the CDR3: TGTGCCAGCAGCCCGCCGCGTGGAGAGACCCAGTACTTC. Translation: CASSPPRGETQYF.

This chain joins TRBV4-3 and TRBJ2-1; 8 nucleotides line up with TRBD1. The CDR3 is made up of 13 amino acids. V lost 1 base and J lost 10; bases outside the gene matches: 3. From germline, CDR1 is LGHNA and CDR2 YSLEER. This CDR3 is CASSQAAGGEQFF. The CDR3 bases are TGCGCCAGCAGCCAAGCCGCAGGGGGCGAGCAGTTCTTC.

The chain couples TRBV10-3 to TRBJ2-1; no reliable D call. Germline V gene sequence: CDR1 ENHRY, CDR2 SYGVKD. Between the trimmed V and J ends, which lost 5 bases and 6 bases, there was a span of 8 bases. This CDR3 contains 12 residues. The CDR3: CAISLGGNEQFF. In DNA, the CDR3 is TGTGCCATCAGTCTTGGTGGCAATGAGCAGTTCTTC.

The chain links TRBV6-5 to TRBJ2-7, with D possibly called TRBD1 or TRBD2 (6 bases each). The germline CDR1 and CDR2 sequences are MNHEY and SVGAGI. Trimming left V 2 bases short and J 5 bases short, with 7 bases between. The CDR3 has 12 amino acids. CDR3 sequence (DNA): TGTGCCAGCAGTTACAGGGGGGACGAGCAGTACTTC. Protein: CASSYRGDEQYF.

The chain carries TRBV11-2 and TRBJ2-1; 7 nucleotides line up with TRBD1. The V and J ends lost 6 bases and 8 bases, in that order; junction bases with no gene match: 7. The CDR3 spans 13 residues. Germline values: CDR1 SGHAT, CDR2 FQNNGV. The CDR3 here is CASRSNRGYEQFF. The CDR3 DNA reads TGTGCCAGCAGATCAAACAGGGGTTATGAGCAGTTCTTC.